This T cell receptor beta chain was captured by sequencing in a study of T cell responses to AZD1222 COVID-19 vaccine. Data came from immunoSEQ multiplex PCR; TCRdb stores just in-frame clones and leaves some out. The table records roughly 100,000 clones, 80% to 90% of them present only once. Regarding the study as a whole: After two AZD1222 doses, spike-specific TCR breadth and depth rose versus day 0. Donors in the cohort were predominantly white British and more often female, and clonal diversity was possibly underestimated.

The CDR3 runs 16 residues. Germline V lookup: CDR1 SGHDT, CDR2 YYEEEE. With V trimmed by 0 bases and J by 1 base, 6 bases remained unmatched. A word on this clone: The antigen remains undetermined.

The chain links TRBV5-6 to TRBJ2-7, with 8 positions matching TRBD1. The source is an adult in good health. The source material was peripheral blood, sampled on day 0 of AZD1222 vaccination. CDR3 amino acids: CASSLGPRDRSYEQYF. The CDR3 region has the DNA TGTGCCAGCAGCTTGGGGCCCCGGGACAGGTCCTACGAGCAGTACTTC.